This T cell receptor (beta chain) was profiled in a study of preoperative IRX-2 immunotherapy in early breast cancer. The CDR3 consists of 17 residues. Trimming stripped 4 bases from V and 0 bases from J, with 16 bases between. CDR1 is LNHDA and CDR2 is SQIVND in the germline V gene (reference sequence). TCRdb keeps only in-frame clones here, not all; method: immunoSEQ multiplex PCR. The repertoire holds about 19,000 clones, with approximately 80% as singletons. The treatment denotes: preoperative locoregional IRX-2 cytokine immunotherapy. Samples came from a phase Ib trial of preoperative locoregional IRX-2 cytokine immunotherapy.

The rearrangement joins TRBV19 to TRBJ1-3; TRBD1 might be the D (5 bases). The input for sequencing was lymph node tissue, taken after IRX-2 immunotherapy. The receptor was derived from a human donor with breast cancer. Here the CDR3 reads CASSTLATASSGNTIYF. CDR3 nucleotides: TGTGCCAGTAGTACTCTTGCGACAGCGAGCTCTGGAAACACCATATATTTT. The full variable domain, with the rest looked up from reference TRBV19 and TRBJ1-3, is DGGITQSPKYLFRKEGQNVTLSCEQNLNHDAMYWYRQDPGQGLRLIYYSQIVNDFQKGDIAEGYSVSREKKESFPLTVTSAQKNPTAFYLCASSTLATASSGNTIYFGEGSWLTVV.